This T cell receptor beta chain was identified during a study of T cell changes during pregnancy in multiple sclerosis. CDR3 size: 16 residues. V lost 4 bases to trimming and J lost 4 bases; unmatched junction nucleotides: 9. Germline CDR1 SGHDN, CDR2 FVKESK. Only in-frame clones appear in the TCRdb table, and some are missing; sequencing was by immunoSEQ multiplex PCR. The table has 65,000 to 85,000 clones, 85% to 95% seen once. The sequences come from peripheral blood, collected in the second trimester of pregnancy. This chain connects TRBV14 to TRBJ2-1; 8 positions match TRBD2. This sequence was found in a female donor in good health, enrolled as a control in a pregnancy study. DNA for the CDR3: TGTGCCAGCAGCCGGACCCCGGGACTAGTATACAATGAGCAGTTCTTC. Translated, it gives CASSRTPGLVYNEQFF.